The clone carrying this T cell receptor (beta chain) was found many times. The data belong to a study of molecular identifiers for immune sequencing clone quantification. Via MiXCR, TCRdb re-called the PCR reads, giving one row per CDR3 protein. The sample holds about 510,000 distinct CDR3 sequences, about a fifth seen once. Sequencing input: naive CD8+ T cells from blood, with Jurkat cell RNA spiked in. Subset specified: FACS-sorted CD8+CD4-CCR7+CD45RA+ naive T cells. The sequence came from a human donor in good health. Some libraries in this study had Jurkat cell RNA spiked in.

DNA for the CDR3: TGTGCCAGCGGCAGGGGATACAATCAGCCCCAGCATTTT. Amino acid sequence: CASGRGYNQPQHF. J is TRBJ1-5 and V is TRBV6-2 or TRBV6-3; a weak D match, TRBD1 (6 bases). Looked up from germline, CDR1 is MNHEY and CDR2 is SVGEGT. This CDR3 is built from 13 residues. Trimming removed 8 bases from V and 3 bases from J, with 11 bases in between.